The 20 T cell receptor beta chains below come from one sample, sequenced in a study of shared clonotypes between healthy human individuals. Some clones are missing from TCRdb's copy, which holds only in-frame ones; the method was immunoSEQ multiplex PCR. The sample records about 1.5 million clones, roughly 98% being singletons. Specimen: naive CD4+ T cells sorted from blood. Documented subset: CD45RA+ positively selected. The receptors were gathered from a man between 25 and 39 years old in good health.

This rearrangement joins TRBV12-1 to TRBJ2-7; whether TRBD1, the table's D call, matches the DNA was not checked. TRBV12-1 is assigned pseudogene status. The length of the CDR3 is 18 residues. For the CDR3, the DNA is TGTGCCAGCAGCTTTCGACGGCAGGCACACTTCCTCGCCTACGAGCAGTACTTC. It codes for CASSFRRQAHFLAYEQYF.

The chain carries TRBV21-1 and TRBJ2-7; the D segment call TRBD1 is taken from the table without a DNA check. TRBV21-1 counts as a pseudogene. This CDR3 contains 17 residues. In DNA, the CDR3 is TGTGCCAGCAGCACAAGGAAACAGAACAGGGTCACCTACGAGCAGTACTTC. Encoded protein: CASSTRKQNRVTYEQYF.

The V gene is TRBV4-3, the J gene TRBJ2-7, with 7 positions matching TRBD2. Germline CDR1 LGHNA, CDR2 YSLEER. V dropped 1 base and J dropped 3; count of bases not matched to a gene: 12. The CDR3 covers 17 residues. CDR3 in amino acids: CASSQATFGGRIYEQYF. The CDR3 DNA reads as TGCGCCAGCAGCCAAGCGACTTTCGGCGGGAGAATCTACGAGCAGTACTTC.

This clone was recorded once. The rearrangement joins TRBV29-1 to TRBJ2-7, with 7 bases aligning to TRBD1. This CDR3 has 20 amino acids. V dropped 1 base and J dropped 2; count of bases not matched to a gene: 23. CDR1 SQVTM and CDR2 ANQGSEA come from the germline V gene. The CDR3 DNA reads TGCAGCGTTGAAGGCCGTGTTGGTGGGACAGATGATTACTTTACCTACGAGCAGTACTTC. It is translated as CSVEGRVGGTDDYFTYEQYF.

In its sample, this clone was seen once. J is TRBJ2-5 and V is TRBV29-1, with D tentatively TRBD2 (7 bases). Germline V gene lookup returns CDR1 SQVTM and CDR2 ANQGSEA. Trimming removed 4 bases at V and 5 bases at J, with 14 bases between. The CDR3 totals 13 residues. The CDR3 reads CSVGAGAFETQYF. CDR3 sequence (DNA): TGCAGCGTTGGTGCGGGGGCTTTTGAGACCCAGTACTTC.

The J gene is TRBJ1-2, the V gene TRBV29-1; no firm D call. Germline assignment: CDR1 SQVTM and CDR2 ANQGSEA. Trimming removed 3 bases from V and 7 bases from J, with 9 bases in between. The CDR3 spans 11 residues. The CDR3 nucleotides are TGCAGCGTTGACAAGGGTTTTGGCTACACCTTC. Amino acid sequence: CSVDKGFGYTF.

CDR3 residues: CASSKGWWAAYEQYF. CDR3 DNA sequence: TGTGCCAGCAGCAAAGGATGGTGGGCAGCCTACGAGCAGTACTTC. The J gene is TRBJ2-7, the V gene TRBV21-1; the D segment call TRBD1 is taken from the table without a DNA check. TRBV21-1 is recorded as a pseudogene. The CDR3 consists of 15 residues.

The rearrangement links TRBV7-2 to TRBJ2-3; 10 nucleotides line up with TRBD1. J gave up 6 bases and V 5 bases, and 2 bases lay outside the gene matches. Germline V CDR1 and CDR2: SGHTA, FQGNSA. The CDR3 consists of 13 residues. The CDR3 sequence: CASSRDRGDTQYF. In DNA, the CDR3 is TGTGCCAGCAGCCGGGACAGGGGTGATACGCAGTATTTT.

The chain has TRBV18 and TRBJ2-7; either TRBD1 or TRBD2 may fit D (6 bases each). CDR1 is KGHSH, CDR2 LQKENI, per germline. V dropped 2 bases and J dropped 0 bases, with 11 bases sitting between them. This CDR3 spans 15 amino acids. The CDR3, as DNA: TGTGCCAGCTCACCATCTTGGGGGGCCTCCTACGAGCAGTACTTC. This gives the protein CASSPSWGASYEQYF.

V usage is TRBV13 and J usage is TRBJ1-1; 7 bases are shared with TRBD1. From germline, CDR1 is PRHDT and CDR2 FYEKMQ (reference sequence). The length of the CDR3 is 15 residues. The J segment lost 5 bases and the V segment lost 5 bases, leaving 11 bases of the junction unmatched. The CDR3 DNA follows: TGTGCCAGCAGCCCAACAGGGGCCTGGGGGACTGAAGCTTTCTTT. Translating it yields CASSPTGAWGTEAFF. The variable domain in full, with the rest retrieved from reference TRBV13 and TRBJ1-1, is AAGVIQSPRHLIKEKRETATLKCYPIPRHDTVYWYQQGPGQDPQFLISFYEKMQSDKGSIPDRFSAQQFSDYHSELNMSSLELGDSALYFCASSPTGAWGTEAFFGQGTRLTVV.

This clone was seen just once. The J gene is TRBJ1-1, the V gene TRBV30, with D tentatively TRBD1 (5 bases). Deletions cut 5 bases from V and 11 bases from J, with 9 bases between. Germline CDR1 and CDR2: GTSNPN and SVGIG (reference sequence). There are 9 residues in the CDR3. CDR3 sequence: CAWGTPAFF. CDR3 coding DNA: TGTGCCTGGGGGACGCCCGCTTTCTTT.

In the case of this clone: The sample holds other DNA sequences that translate to the same CDR3. The gene calls are TRBV7-9 and TRBJ2-7; D not certain. This CDR3 has 12 amino acids. V dropped 5 bases and J dropped 7 bases, with 12 bases sitting between them. The germline V gene encodes CDR1 SEHNR and CDR2 FQNEAQ (reference sequence). The CDR3 DNA follows: TGTGCCAGCAGCCTCGATCTAGGGGAGCAGTACTTC. It specifies CASSLDLGEQYF.

The chain uses TRBV10-3 and TRBJ2-3, with 11 positions matching TRBD2. Unmatched junction bases numbered 14, after V lost 0 bases and J lost 0 bases. Germline V lookup: CDR1 ENHRY, CDR2 SYGVKD. The CDR3 runs to 21 residues. For the CDR3, the DNA is TGTGCCATCAGTGAGTCTATAACTAGCGGGAGTTTTCCCCGTAGCACAGATACGCAGTATTTT. Protein: CAISESITSGSFPRSTDTQYF.

V and J are TRBV5-4 and TRBJ2-1; 9 positions agree with TRBD2. The CDR3 contains 15 residues. J was trimmed by 5 bases and V by 0 bases; bases with no gene match: 3. Looked up from germline, CDR1 is SGHNT and CDR2 is YYREEE (reference sequence). CDR3 amino acids: CASSLGLADNNEQFF. CDR3 sequence (DNA): TGTGCCAGCAGCTTGGGACTAGCGGACAACAATGAGCAGTTCTTC.

The chain employs TRBV7-8 and TRBJ1-1; 7 bases agree with TRBD1. CDR1 and CDR2 (germline): SGHVS, FQNEAQ. V dropped 6 bases and J dropped 2; count of bases not matched to a gene: 15. There are 17 residues in the CDR3. The CDR3 is CASSTLGRGRGNTEAFF. CDR3 bases: TGTGCCAGCAGTACGCTCGGGAGGGGGCGTGGAAACACTGAAGCTTTCTTT.

The chain is built from TRBV30 and TRBJ2-5, with 7 bases lining up with TRBD2. Trimming at V came to 4 bases and at J to 2 bases, leaving 4 bases not matched to a gene. The CDR3 runs to 13 residues. Germline V gene data show CDR1 as GTSNPN and CDR2 as SVGIG (reference sequence). The CDR3 spells CAWTSGPQETQYF. CDR3 coding DNA: TGTGCCTGGACTAGCGGACCTCAAGAGACCCAGTACTTC. The full variable domain, rest sourced from reference TRBV30 and TRBJ2-5, is SQTIHQWPATLVQPVGSPLSLECTVEGTSNPNLYWYRQAAGRGLQLLFYSVGIGQISSEVPQNLSASRPQDRQFILSSKKLLLSDSGFYLCAWTSGPQETQYFGPGTRLLVL.

The chain couples TRBV10-2 to TRBJ1-1, with D tentatively TRBD1 (5 bases). V was pared by 7 bases and J by 0 bases, with 15 bases between. The length of the CDR3 is 15 residues. The V gene's germline CDR1 is WSHSY and CDR2 SAAADI. The CDR3 DNA follows: TGCGCCAGCACCCAGGGAGCGGAGGTGAACACTGAAGCTTTCTTT. This codes for CASTQGAEVNTEAFF.

V gene TRBV18 combines with J gene TRBJ1-5; a weak D match, TRBD1 (5 bases). The V gene's germline CDR1 is KGHSH and CDR2 LQKENI. V was clipped by 3 bases and J by 4 bases, with 13 bases between them. The CDR3 consists of 15 residues. The CDR3 is CASSPVGATNQPQHF. DNA for the CDR3: TGTGCCAGCTCACCGGTAGGGGCGACTAATCAGCCCCAGCATTTT.

The chain joins TRBV20-1 to TRBJ1-2; 7 bases agree with TRBD1. After removal of 6 bases from V and 11 bases from J, the junction contained 9 bases not matched to a gene. Germline CDR1 is DFQATT and CDR2 is SNEGSKA (reference sequence). The length of the CDR3 is 11 residues. CDR3 residues: CSATGTERYTF. DNA of the CDR3: TGCAGTGCAACCGGGACAGAACGATACACCTTC.

This chain links TRBV29-1 with TRBJ2-2, with D possibly TRBD1 on 6 matching bases. CDR3 length: 14 residues. V was trimmed by 4 bases and J by 1 base, leaving 10 bases between them. The germline V gene has CDR1 SQVTM and CDR2 ANQGSEA. The CDR3 reads CSVVEDRNTGELFF. For the CDR3, the DNA is TGCAGCGTTGTTGAGGACAGGAACACCGGGGAGCTGTTTTTT.